This is a list of T cell receptor beta chains from one sample in a study of T cells after posttransplantation cyclophosphamide. The method was immunoSEQ multiplex PCR; TCRdb's version includes in-frame clones alone and lacks a portion of them. The sample holds 25,000 to 35,000 clones, and no clone turns up only once. Material: PBMCs. These receptors were taken from a woman in her twenties or thirties in good health and a related stem cell transplant donor. Each CDR3 is given with its conserved first and last residue. The order of the fields is CDR3 protein, V gene, J gene, CDR3 length.

cdr3_aa: CASSSHTWTSGGHNEQFF; v_call: TRBV12-3/TRBV12-4; j_call: TRBJ2-1; cdr3_length: 18
cdr3_aa: CASTTTSGGPYNEQFF; v_call: TRBV27; j_call: TRBJ2-1; cdr3_length: 16
cdr3_aa: CASNRQGREEKLFF; v_call: TRBV6-2/TRBV6-3; j_call: TRBJ1-4; cdr3_length: 14
cdr3_aa: CASSRRGGGDEQYF; v_call: TRBV4-3; j_call: TRBJ2-7; cdr3_length: 14
cdr3_aa: CASSLWGGTGLTGELFF; v_call: TRBV27; j_call: TRBJ2-2; cdr3_length: 17
cdr3_aa: CASSQDWTGGREPLHF; v_call: TRBV4-1; j_call: TRBJ1-6; cdr3_length: 16
cdr3_aa: CATSRSTLWSYNEQFF; v_call: TRBV15; j_call: TRBJ2-1; cdr3_length: 16
cdr3_aa: CAWSPYRTGVQETQYF; v_call: TRBV30; j_call: TRBJ2-5; cdr3_length: 16
cdr3_aa: CASSERGLTGNTGELFF; v_call: TRBV2; j_call: TRBJ2-2; cdr3_length: 17
cdr3_aa: CASSEPTLREAFF; v_call: TRBV6-1; j_call: TRBJ1-1; cdr3_length: 13
cdr3_aa: CASGRLLMFGYTF; v_call: TRBV2; j_call: TRBJ1-2; cdr3_length: 13
cdr3_aa: CASSLITDHNEQFF; v_call: TRBV5-6; j_call: TRBJ2-1; cdr3_length: 14
cdr3_aa: CASSLAGTPIFSGNTIYF; v_call: TRBV7-6; j_call: TRBJ1-3; cdr3_length: 18
cdr3_aa: CASSIWTGGRYSPLHF; v_call: TRBV7-9; j_call: TRBJ1-6; cdr3_length: 16
cdr3_aa: CASSSRRGSTDTQYF; v_call: TRBV11-2; j_call: TRBJ2-3; cdr3_length: 15
cdr3_aa: CASRISGGEYQETQYF; v_call: TRBV25-1; j_call: TRBJ2-5; cdr3_length: 16
cdr3_aa: CASSARDRGPRTYNEQFF; v_call: TRBV9; j_call: TRBJ2-1; cdr3_length: 18
cdr3_aa: CASSSGTLRQPQHF; v_call: TRBV5-6; j_call: TRBJ1-5; cdr3_length: 14
cdr3_aa: CASSTIAGGLQETQYF; v_call: TRBV19; j_call: TRBJ2-5; cdr3_length: 16
cdr3_aa: CASNDPGQGTPGANVLTF; v_call: TRBV19; j_call: TRBJ2-6; cdr3_length: 18
cdr3_aa: CASSQEGGQNPSYEQYF; v_call: TRBV4-2; j_call: TRBJ2-7; cdr3_length: 17
cdr3_aa: CSVEPTGTLTIEAFF; v_call: TRBV29-1; j_call: TRBJ1-1; cdr3_length: 15
cdr3_aa: CASSSRQGEVWGYTF; v_call: TRBV4-1; j_call: TRBJ1-2; cdr3_length: 15
cdr3_aa: CASSVRGTDTQYF; v_call: TRBV9; j_call: TRBJ2-3; cdr3_length: 13
cdr3_aa: CAWSDRVSGYSNQPQHF; v_call: TRBV30; j_call: TRBJ1-5; cdr3_length: 17
cdr3_aa: CASSGGRGGTDTQYF; v_call: TRBV10-2; j_call: TRBJ2-3; cdr3_length: 15
cdr3_aa: CASSASGGEDTQYF; v_call: TRBV6-1; j_call: TRBJ2-3; cdr3_length: 14
cdr3_aa: CAIIEAENTEAFF; v_call: TRBV10-3; j_call: TRBJ1-1; cdr3_length: 13
cdr3_aa: CASSQDTGTGGYEQYF; v_call: TRBV4-3; j_call: TRBJ2-7; cdr3_length: 16
cdr3_aa: CASSSQGDQPQHF; v_call: TRBV7-2; j_call: TRBJ1-5; cdr3_length: 13
cdr3_aa: CASGHGQGGGYTF; v_call: TRBV12-3/TRBV12-4; j_call: TRBJ1-2; cdr3_length: 13
cdr3_aa: CASSESSTDTQYF; v_call: TRBV10-1; j_call: TRBJ2-3; cdr3_length: 13
cdr3_aa: CASSDRQRANTGELFF; v_call: TRBV7-2; j_call: TRBJ2-2; cdr3_length: 16
cdr3_aa: CASSARYSGSDQPQHF; v_call: TRBV6-2/TRBV6-3; j_call: TRBJ1-5; cdr3_length: 16
cdr3_aa: CASSLAGGSSGANVLTF; v_call: TRBV5-5; j_call: TRBJ2-6; cdr3_length: 17
cdr3_aa: CASSGLAGGLAYEQYF; v_call: TRBV7-8; j_call: TRBJ2-7; cdr3_length: 16
cdr3_aa: CASRGGSLGANTEAFF; v_call: TRBV28; j_call: TRBJ1-1; cdr3_length: 16
cdr3_aa: CASSIRLAGGEDTQYF; v_call: TRBV19; j_call: TRBJ2-3; cdr3_length: 16
cdr3_aa: CASNPAGLSYNEQFF; v_call: TRBV2; j_call: TRBJ2-1; cdr3_length: 15
cdr3_aa: CASSLGTTLYEQYF; v_call: TRBV7-8; j_call: TRBJ2-7; cdr3_length: 14
cdr3_aa: CASKRGAQVNQPQHF; v_call: TRBV6-2/TRBV6-3; j_call: TRBJ1-5; cdr3_length: 15
cdr3_aa: CASSRGSGLGYNSPLHF; v_call: TRBV5-4; j_call: TRBJ1-6; cdr3_length: 17
cdr3_aa: CASSRALSYEQYF; v_call: TRBV4-3; j_call: TRBJ2-7; cdr3_length: 13
cdr3_aa: CASSFYRGSAGYTF; v_call: TRBV7-2; j_call: TRBJ1-2; cdr3_length: 14
cdr3_aa: CASSPDRPEAFF; v_call: TRBV18; j_call: TRBJ1-1; cdr3_length: 12
cdr3_aa: CASSLTPVQPQHF; v_call: TRBV7-2; j_call: TRBJ1-5; cdr3_length: 13
cdr3_aa: CASSPGGAPSYNEQFF; v_call: TRBV9; j_call: TRBJ2-1; cdr3_length: 16
cdr3_aa: CASSFGTPNEKLFF; v_call: TRBV12-3/TRBV12-4; j_call: TRBJ1-4; cdr3_length: 14
cdr3_aa: CASSFGGVGSPLHF; v_call: TRBV28; j_call: TRBJ1-6; cdr3_length: 14
cdr3_aa: CASSRSSGANVLTF; v_call: TRBV18; j_call: TRBJ2-6; cdr3_length: 14
cdr3_aa: CASSARLPGRETQYF; v_call: TRBV6-2/TRBV6-3; j_call: TRBJ2-5; cdr3_length: 15
cdr3_aa: CASSQEGTEGLFLEANVLTF; v_call: TRBV4-1; j_call: TRBJ2-6; cdr3_length: 20
cdr3_aa: CASTAGTNEKLFF; v_call: TRBV9; j_call: TRBJ1-4; cdr3_length: 13
cdr3_aa: CASSLARGWATEAFF; v_call: TRBV12-3/TRBV12-4; j_call: TRBJ1-1; cdr3_length: 15
cdr3_aa: CASLQFSYGYTF; v_call: TRBV5-8; j_call: TRBJ1-2; cdr3_length: 12
cdr3_aa: CSVGTGTVNSPLHF; v_call: TRBV29-1; j_call: TRBJ1-6; cdr3_length: 14
cdr3_aa: CASSLRLWETQYF; v_call: TRBV12-3/TRBV12-4; j_call: TRBJ2-5; cdr3_length: 13